This TCR beta chain was identified during a study of immune evolution from preneoplasia to lung adenocarcinoma. General study findings and limits: Compared with EGFR-mutant or double wild-type lesions, KRAS-mutant nodules were more clonal.

CDR1 and CDR2 from the germline V gene are SQVTM and ANQGSEA. The CDR3 runs 13 residues. The V and J ends lost 6 bases and 6 bases respectively, with 15 bases between them. After pathologic assessment, macro-dissection selected premalignant or tumor cells for extraction. About this clone: Its specificity is unknown.

Some clones are missing from TCRdb's copy, which holds only in-frame ones; the method was immunoSEQ multiplex PCR. The sample shows some 6,300 clones, approximately 80% of them seen only once. This chain links TRBV29-1 with TRBJ1-5, with D maybe TRBD1 (6 bases). The origin of this receptor is a person aged 60-80 years with lung adenocarcinoma. Sequencing was performed on FFPE minimally invasive lung adenocarcinoma tissue. The CDR3 loop reads CSVASGGGQPQHF. DNA of the CDR3: TGCAGCGTGGCGTCCGGGGGCGGTCAGCCCCAGCATTTT. Using reference TRBV29-1 and TRBJ1-5 for the parts outside the CDR3, the full variable domain is SAVISQKPSRDICQRGTSLTIQCQVDSQVTMMFWYRQQPGQSLTLIATANQGSEATYESGFVIDKFPISRPNLTFSTLTVSNMSPEDSSIYLCSVASGGGQPQHFGDGTRLSIL.